This section outlines one T cell receptor (beta chain) sequence together with its context. The antigen remains unidentified. Using its own MiXCR run on the 5' RACE reads, TCRdb lists one record per CDR3 protein. This table has over 120,000 distinct CDR3 sequences, 20% to 25% appearing once. The source of the sample is a study of T-cell memory formation after mild COVID-19. Study findings and constraints: Among clones peaking at day 37 in the second wave, SARS-CoV-2 specificity remained unconfirmed. Clones that contracted from day 15 to 85 had balanced CD4/CD8; later expanders were CD4+ biased. Shrinking CD4+ clones were chiefly CM and EM; CD8+ ones were chiefly EMRA.

Germline assignment: CDR1 LGHNA and CDR2 YNFKEQ. The CDR3 spans 17 residues. Trimming left V 4 bases short and J 5 bases short, with 21 bases between. This clonotype was obtained from an adult woman who had mild COVID-19 (a few samples of this study predate the infection). Cell type and time point are not known. V gene TRBV4-2 combines with J gene TRBJ2-1, with no clear D. Specimen: PBMCs or a T cell subset sorted from them (not recorded which). CDR3 in DNA: TGTGCCAGCAGCCCATACTACTCCGCGGACGGAGACAATGAGCAGTTCTTC. Translating it yields CASSPYYSADGDNEQFF.